These 14 T cell receptor beta chains came from one sample sequenced in a study of cytomegalovirus exposure and HLA in healthy donors. Clones were read by immunoSEQ multiplex PCR, and TCRdb kept only the in-frame ones, dropping some. The sample carries more than 150,000 clones, around 81% recorded once. Sequences were obtained from PBMCs. These receptors were taken from a woman aged 18-30 years in good health and CMV-seropositive.

This clone has a handful of counts. The rearrangement links TRBV18 to TRBJ1-2; weak D call: TRBD1 (5 bases). V was pared by 0 bases and J by 2 bases, with 10 bases between. This CDR3 has 15 residues. In germline, CDR1 is KGHSH, CDR2 LQKENI. The CDR3 is CASSPPTAGNYGYTF. The CDR3 DNA is TGTGCCAGCTCACCACCGACAGCGGGCAACTATGGCTACACCTTC.

This sequence joins TRBV6-6 and TRBJ2-2, with D hard to call. CDR1 and CDR2 from the germline V gene are MNHNY and SVGAGI (reference sequence). The CDR3 has 13 amino acids. V lost 0 bases to trimming and J lost 7 bases, with 6 bases between them. The CDR3 spells CASSYSTVGELFF. DNA of the CDR3: TGTGCCAGCAGTTACTCCACAGTCGGGGAGCTGTTTTTT.

CDR3 sequence: CASSPAGALNTEAFF. DNA for the CDR3: TGTGCCAGCTCACCAGCAGGGGCCCTGAACACTGAAGCTTTCTTT. The gene calls are TRBV18 and TRBJ1-1; tentative D call: TRBD1 (6 bases). Trimming shortened V by 2 bases and J by 0 bases, and 10 bases separated the two germline ends. Germline CDR1 KGHSH, CDR2 LQKENI. The CDR3 loop spans 15 amino acids.

V is TRBV6-1 and J is TRBJ1-2; TRBD1 is a possible D gene (5 bases). V lost 7 bases and J lost 2, with 8 bases in between. Looked up from germline, CDR1 is MNHNS and CDR2 is SASEGT. This CDR3 is 12 amino acids long. The CDR3 region is CASKDRNYGYTF. The DNA of the CDR3 is TGTGCCAGCAAAGACAGAAACTATGGCTACACCTTC.

This clone was recorded only once. The genes are TRBV7-5 and TRBJ1-5; the D call of TRBD1 is as the table states it, not checked on the DNA. TRBV7-5 is a known pseudogene. This CDR3 is 15 amino acids long. In DNA form, the CDR3 reads TGTGCCAGAATGGAAGGGGGACGTAGCAATCAGCCCCAGCATTTT. It codes for CARMEGGRSNQPQHF.

This chain connects TRBV10-3 to TRBJ1-2, with D hard to call. Trimming removed 3 bases at V and 3 bases at J, with 5 bases between. From germline, CDR1 is ENHRY and CDR2 SYGVKD. The CDR3 has 12 amino acids. This CDR3 is CAISDEYYGYTF. For the CDR3, the DNA is TGTGCCATCAGTGACGAGTACTATGGCTACACCTTC.

The rearrangement links TRBV5-1 to TRBJ2-2, with D tentatively TRBD2 (5 bases). The V end lost 4 bases, the J end lost 7 bases, and 11 bases lay between the germline ends. The germline V gene has CDR1 SGHRS and CDR2 YFSETQ. The CDR3 totals 13 residues. The CDR3 DNA reads as TGCGCCAGCAGCCCCGGGGAGATCGGGGAGCTGTTTTTT. This sequence encodes CASSPGEIGELFF.

The V gene is TRBV5-1, the J gene TRBJ2-7, with D possibly TRBD2 on 6 matching bases. V was trimmed by 0 bases and J by 0 bases, leaving 13 bases between them. Germline CDR1 is SGHRS and CDR2 is YFSETQ. The length of the CDR3 is 16 residues. The CDR3 nucleotides read TGCGCCAGCAGCTTGGAAGAGGCGGGACGCTCCTACGAGCAGTACTTC. Protein: CASSLEEAGRSYEQYF.

This chain joins TRBV28 and TRBJ1-5; weak D call: TRBD1 (6 bases). Per the germline V gene, CDR1 is MDHEN and CDR2 is SYDVKM. This CDR3 is built from 15 residues. Trimming cost V 7 bases and J 7 bases, with 20 bases left between them. DNA of the CDR3: TGTGCCAGCAACTCAGGGGAGGGAATGGGCCAGCCCCAGCATTTT. Translating it yields CASNSGEGMGQPQHF.

This chain connects TRBV4-3 to TRBJ1-2; 9 nucleotides line up with TRBD1. V was pared by 8 bases and J by 7 bases, with 8 bases of the junction left unmatched. The CDR3 totals 13 residues. In germline, CDR1 is LGHNA, CDR2 YSLEER. CDR3 coding DNA: TGCGCCAGCTCCCGGACAGGGGAGAGTGGCTACACCTTC. Translating it yields CASSRTGESGYTF.

The chain couples TRBV5-1 to TRBJ1-6, with D unresolved. Trimming took off 2 bases at V and 6 bases at J, with 9 bases between the two ends. From germline, CDR1 is SGHRS and CDR2 YFSETQ. The CDR3 sequence is 14 residues long. The CDR3 DNA follows: TGCGCCAGCAGCTTTGCGGAAATTAATTCACCCCTCCACTTT. Residues: CASSFAEINSPLHF.

The CDR3 DNA is TGTGCCAGCAGCTCTCGGGGGGGGCTTGCTGGAAACACCATATATTTT. Translating it yields CASSSRGGLAGNTIYF. The chain carries TRBV5-6 and TRBJ1-3, with D maybe TRBD1 (6 bases). V was cut by 3 bases and J by 2 bases, with 15 bases left in between. Germline V gene sequence: CDR1 SGHDT, CDR2 YYEEEE. The CDR3 has 16 residues.

This sequence joins TRBV25-1 and TRBJ2-1; 8 nucleotides line up with TRBD1. Germline V gene sequence: CDR1 MGHDK, CDR2 SYGVNS. This CDR3 contains 16 residues. After removal of 1 base from V and 5 bases from J, the junction contained 7 bases not matched to a gene. The CDR3 coding sequence is TGTGCCAGCAGTGAATTAGGACAGGGAAAGCACAATGAGCAGTTCTTC. This gives the protein CASSELGQGKHNEQFF.

This chain joins TRBV6-1 and TRBJ2-7; 9 nucleotides line up with TRBD2. CDR1 MNHNS and CDR2 SASEGT come from the germline V gene. Trimming took 6 bases from V and 2 from J; bases not matched to a gene: 8. The CDR3 extends over 15 amino acids. The DNA of the CDR3 is TGTGCCAGCAGAGTTATAGCGGGGGTGACCTACGAGCAGTACTTC. This codes for CASRVIAGVTYEQYF.